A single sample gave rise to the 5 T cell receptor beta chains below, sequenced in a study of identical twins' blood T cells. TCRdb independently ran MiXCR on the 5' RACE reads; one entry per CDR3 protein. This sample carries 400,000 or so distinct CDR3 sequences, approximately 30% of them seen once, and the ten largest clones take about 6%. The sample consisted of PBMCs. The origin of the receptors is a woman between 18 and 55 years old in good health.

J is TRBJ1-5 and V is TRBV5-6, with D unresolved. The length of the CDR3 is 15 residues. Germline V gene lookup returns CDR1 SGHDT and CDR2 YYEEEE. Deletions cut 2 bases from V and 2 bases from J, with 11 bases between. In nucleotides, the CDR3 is TGTGCCAGCAGCTTCAGAGGGCTTGGCAATCAGCCCCAGCATTTT. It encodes CASSFRGLGNQPQHF.

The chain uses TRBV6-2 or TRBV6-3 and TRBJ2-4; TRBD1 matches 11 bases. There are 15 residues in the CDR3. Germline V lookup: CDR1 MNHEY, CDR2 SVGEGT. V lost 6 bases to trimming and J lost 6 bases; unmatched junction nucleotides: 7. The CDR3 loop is CASRGQGATGNIQYF. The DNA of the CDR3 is TGTGCCAGCAGAGGACAGGGGGCAACGGGAAACATTCAGTACTTC.

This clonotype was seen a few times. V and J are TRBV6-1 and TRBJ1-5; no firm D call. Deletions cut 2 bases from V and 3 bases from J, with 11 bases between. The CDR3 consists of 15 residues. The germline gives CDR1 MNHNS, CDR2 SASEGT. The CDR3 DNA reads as TGTGCCAGCAGTGAATTCGGCAGGTACAATCAGCCCCAGCATTTT. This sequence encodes CASSEFGRYNQPQHF.

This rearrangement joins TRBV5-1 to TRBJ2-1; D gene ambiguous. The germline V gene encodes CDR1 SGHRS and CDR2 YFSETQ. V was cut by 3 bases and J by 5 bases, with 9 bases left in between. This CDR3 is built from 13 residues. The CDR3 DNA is TGCGCCAGCAGCTCGACCAGGAACAATGAGCAGTTCTTC. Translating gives CASSSTRNNEQFF.

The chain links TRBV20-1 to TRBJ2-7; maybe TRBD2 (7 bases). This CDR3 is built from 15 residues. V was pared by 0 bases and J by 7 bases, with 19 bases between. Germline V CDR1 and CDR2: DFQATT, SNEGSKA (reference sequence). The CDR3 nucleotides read TGCAGTGCTAGAGACCCCGCGGGGGCCCGAGGGGAGCAGTACTTC. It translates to CSARDPAGARGEQYF.